These 26 T cell receptor beta chains were sequenced from one sample in a study of T cell repertoires in cytomegalovirus infection. One entry per CDR3 protein, called by TCRdb with MiXCR from the reads. The sample yields roughly 800,000 distinct CDR3 sequences, 25% to 35% seen once. Antigens of these TCRs are unknown. The sample here was cultured CD8+ T cells from PBMCs, taken from culture after CMV antigen stimulation. The receptors shown here come from a human donor in good health (CMV status not recorded). Some clones in this sample may be carry-over from other donors' samples.

The chain carries TRBV28 and TRBJ1-2; 10 bases match TRBD1. Germline loops: CDR1 MDHEN, CDR2 SYDVKM. The CDR3 is 16 residues long. With V trimmed by 7 bases and J by 6 bases, 14 bases remained unmatched. DNA for the CDR3: TGTGCCAGCACCAGAGACAGGGGGCGATTTGACGATGGCTACACCTTC. Its translation: CASTRDRGRFDDGYTF.

This clonotype appeared many times. V is TRBV7-8 and J is TRBJ2-5; either TRBD1 or TRBD2 may fit D (6 bases each). The germline gives CDR1 SGHVS, CDR2 FQNEAQ. CDR3 length equals 16 residues. V shed 4 bases and J shed 5 bases, with 20 bases lying between them. Written as DNA, the CDR3 is TGTGCCAGCAGCTCTACCTACCTAGAGGGGGGTGAGACCCAGTACTTC. Encoded protein: CASSSTYLEGGETQYF.

V gene TRBV6-2 or TRBV6-3 combines with J gene TRBJ2-5, with TRBD2 as a possible D gene (6 bases). The germline gives CDR1 MNHEY, CDR2 SVGEGT. Trimming cost V 6 bases and J 3 bases, with 17 bases left between them. The CDR3 consists of 15 residues. The CDR3 DNA reads TGTGCCAGCAGCCCGGGACTCGTCGGGAAAGAGACCCAGTACTTC. Translating gives CASSPGLVGKETQYF.

CDR3 residues: CASSGEQGPTPLGAFF. The CDR3, as DNA: TGCGCCAGCAGCGGAGAACAGGGGCCTACACCCCTTGGAGCTTTCTTT. The chain couples TRBV5-1 to TRBJ1-1; 7 positions agree with TRBD1. V dropped 4 bases and J dropped 10; count of bases not matched to a gene: 19. Germline V gene data show CDR1 as SGHRS and CDR2 as YFSETQ. This CDR3 has 16 residues.

This clonotype was observed at least ten times. The chain employs TRBV7-2 and TRBJ2-1; no reliable D call. The length of the CDR3 is 15 residues. The V gene's germline CDR1 is SGHTA and CDR2 FQGNSA. Trimming stripped 4 bases from V and 0 bases from J, with 10 bases between. In DNA form, the CDR3 reads TGTGCCAGCAGCTCAGACTTCTTCTCCTACAATGAGCAGTTCTTC. It specifies CASSSDFFSYNEQFF.

This rearrangement joins TRBV6-1 to TRBJ1-5; no clear D gene. The CDR3 is 13 residues long. Trimming cost V 5 bases and J 5 bases, with 10 bases left between them. Germline CDR1 is MNHNS and CDR2 is SASEGT. The CDR3 sequence is CASSMGFDQPQHF. In DNA form, the CDR3 reads TGTGCCAGCAGTATGGGGTTCGATCAGCCCCAGCATTTT.

The V gene is TRBV27, the J gene TRBJ1-2, with TRBD1 as a possible D gene (6 bases). This CDR3 comprises 12 residues. CDR1 MNHEY and CDR2 SMNVEV come from the germline V gene (reference sequence). V lost 6 bases to trimming and J lost 5 bases, with 10 bases between them. The CDR3 DNA follows: TGTGCCAGCAGGGGGGCCCGTTATGGCTACACCTTC. Translation gives CASRGARYGYTF.

This clonotype was seen a single time. In nucleotides, the CDR3 is TGTGCCAGCAGTGAGGACGAGGGATCGGGCTATGGCTACACCTTC. Amino acid sequence: CASSEDEGSGYGYTF. The V gene is TRBV6-6, the J gene TRBJ1-2; D is ambiguous. V was cut by 5 bases and J by 4 bases, with 17 bases left in between. Germline CDR1 reads MNHNY; CDR2 reads SVGAGI (reference sequence). The CDR3 is 15 amino acids.

The CDR3 DNA follows: TGTGCCAGCAGCTCCGGTCTCGGTGAAGCTTTCTTT. Translated: CASSSGLGEAFF. The gene calls are TRBV7-9 and TRBJ1-1; D is undetermined. The V gene lost 4 bases and the J gene lost 7 bases, with 10 bases spanning the gap. The CDR3 is 12 residues long. The germline V gene has CDR1 SEHNR and CDR2 FQNEAQ (reference sequence).

This chain connects TRBV15 to TRBJ2-1; TRBD2 matches 9 bases. Germline-derived CDR1 and CDR2 are LNHNV and YYDKDF (reference sequence). There are 19 residues in the CDR3. The ends lost 2 bases at V and 9 bases at J; junction bases unmatched: 20. The CDR3 loop reads CATSRSGLSEGGGAGEQFF. CDR3 in DNA: TGTGCCACCAGCAGATCGGGGCTTTCGGAAGGCGGGGGGGCCGGTGAGCAGTTCTTC.

This clonotype has more than one count but fewer than ten. The gene calls are TRBV28 and TRBJ1-6; perhaps TRBD1 as D (5 bases). Germline V gene sequence: CDR1 MDHEN, CDR2 SYDVKM. The CDR3 consists of 16 residues. Between the trimmed V and J ends, which lost 3 bases and 3 bases, there was a span of 12 bases. DNA of the CDR3: TGTGCCAGCAGTTTGCTAGGGACGGACTATAATTCACCCCTCCACTTT. This sequence encodes CASSLLGTDYNSPLHF.

V is TRBV2 and J is TRBJ2-3, with 8 bases lining up with TRBD2. The CDR3 covers 14 residues. Germline CDR1 reads SNHLY; CDR2 reads FYNNEI. V dropped 8 bases and J dropped 0; count of bases not matched to a gene: 4. The CDR3 nucleotides read TGTGCCAGCCTAACTAGCGGCAGCACAGATACGCAGTATTTT. Translation gives CASLTSGSTDTQYF.

This chain links TRBV7-9 with TRBJ1-3, with D possibly being TRBD1 (6 bases). Germline V gene sequence: CDR1 SEHNR, CDR2 FQNEAQ (reference sequence). The CDR3 extends over 13 amino acids. Deletions cut 6 bases from V and 2 bases from J, with 8 bases between. This CDR3 reads CASSDRPGNTIYF. CDR3 DNA: TGTGCCAGCAGTGACAGGCCTGGAAACACCATATATTTT.

This sequence joins TRBV11-2 and TRBJ2-1; a possible D gene is TRBD1 (5 bases). Per the germline V gene, CDR1 is SGHAT and CDR2 is FQNNGV. The CDR3 sequence is 15 residues long. V gave up 2 bases and J gave up 5 bases, with 13 bases separating them. This chain's CDR3 is CASSLSWGQNNEQFF. The CDR3 DNA sequence: TGTGCCAGCAGCTTAAGCTGGGGCCAGAACAATGAGCAGTTCTTC.

Ten or more counts support this clonotype. The chain joins TRBV10-3 to TRBJ2-1; D call uncertain. The CDR3 is 13 amino acids. The V and J ends lost 8 bases and 1 base respectively, with 9 bases between them. Germline loops: CDR1 ENHRY, CDR2 SYGVKD. The CDR3 protein is CAIRWNSYNEQFF. The CDR3 bases are TGTGCCATCCGTTGGAATTCCTACAATGAGCAGTTCTTC.

This chain links TRBV5-1 with TRBJ2-1; 7 nucleotides agree with TRBD2. J gave up 0 bases and V 1 base, and 13 bases lay outside the gene matches. In germline, CDR1 is SGHRS, CDR2 YFSETQ. The CDR3 sequence is 19 residues long. The CDR3, as DNA: TGCGCCAGCAGCTTGCCAGCGGGACCCACTGGTGGCTCCTACAATGAGCAGTTCTTC. Translation: CASSLPAGPTGGSYNEQFF.

This clonotype was recorded many times. The chain joins TRBV4-2 to TRBJ1-6; possible D gene TRBD1, 6 bases. Germline assignment: CDR1 LGHNA and CDR2 YNFKEQ. Trimming pared 4 bases from V and 8 bases from J, leaving 18 bases between. This CDR3 contains 16 residues. This CDR3 reads CASSRIATGKHSPLHF. As DNA, the CDR3 is TGTGCCAGCAGCCGAATAGCGACAGGAAAACATTCACCCCTCCACTTT.

The gene calls are TRBV11-2 and TRBJ1-1; no reliable D call. The CDR3 length is 14 residues. Trimming stripped 5 bases from V and 0 bases from J, with 10 bases between. CDR1 and CDR2 (germline): SGHAT, FQNNGV. The CDR3 loop is CASSPWEMNTEAFF. The CDR3 coding sequence is TGTGCCAGCAGCCCCTGGGAGATGAACACTGAAGCTTTCTTT.

The rearrangement links TRBV7-2 to TRBJ1-2, with D perhaps TRBD1 (6 bases). Trimming left V 4 bases short and J 5 bases short, with 14 bases between. Per germline, CDR1 SGHTA and CDR2 FQGNSA. This CDR3 region has 14 residues. CDR3 sequence reads: CASSWATGTYGYTF. The CDR3 bases are TGTGCCAGCAGCTGGGCGACAGGAACTTATGGCTACACCTTC.

This clonotype was detected a few times. The rearrangement uses TRBV2 and TRBJ2-2, with 11 bases aligning to TRBD2. Trimming removed 6 bases from V and 6 bases from J; junction bases left unmatched: 9. In germline, CDR1 is SNHLY, CDR2 FYNNEI. This CDR3 comprises 16 residues. CDR3: CASSFEGLAVPGELFF. CDR3 bases: TGTGCCAGCAGCTTCGAGGGACTAGCGGTGCCCGGGGAGCTGTTTTTT.

This clonotype was detected ten times or more. The rearrangement uses TRBV7-9 and TRBJ2-3; no clear D gene. Germline-derived CDR1 and CDR2 are SEHNR and FQNEAQ (reference sequence). Between the trimmed V and J ends, which lost 0 bases and 2 bases, there was a span of 9 bases. The CDR3 is 15 amino acids. The CDR3 here is CASSLAGWNTDTQYF. For the CDR3, the DNA is TGTGCCAGCAGCTTAGCAGGGTGGAACACAGATACGCAGTATTTT. Full variable domain (missing parts from reference TRBV7-9 and TRBJ2-3): DTGVSQNPRHKITKRGQNVTFRCDPISEHNRLYWYRQTLGQGPEFLTYFQNEAQLEKSRLLSDRFSAERPKGSFSTLEIQRTEQGDSAMYLCASSLAGWNTDTQYFGPGTRLTVL.

Many counts were recorded for this clonotype. This sequence joins TRBV28 and TRBJ2-1, with D unresolved. The CDR3 sequence is 16 residues long. The V gene lost 5 bases and the J gene lost 0 bases, with 14 bases spanning the gap. CDR1 and CDR2 from the germline V gene are MDHEN and SYDVKM. The CDR3 DNA reads as TGTGCCAGCAGTGCCCGCCCAGGAAGCTCCTACAATGAGCAGTTCTTC. Its protein product is CASSARPGSSYNEQFF. Full variable domain (remainder filled in from reference TRBV28 and TRBJ2-1): DVKVTQSSRYLVKRTGEKVFLECVQDMDHENMFWYRQDPGLGLRLIYFSYDVKMKEKGDIPEGYSVSREKKERFSLILESASTNQTSMYLCASSARPGSSYNEQFFGPGTRLTVL.

This clonotype has only a few counts. The chain is built from TRBV6-1 and TRBJ1-2, with unresolved D. The germline CDR1 and CDR2 sequences are MNHNS and SASEGT. V shed 5 bases and J shed 2 bases, with 30 bases lying between them. The CDR3 contains 20 residues. The CDR3: CASSYQIPYYREPGNYGYTF. CDR3 sequence (DNA): TGTGCCAGCAGTTACCAAATTCCATATTACCGGGAGCCGGGGAACTATGGCTACACCTTC.

The chain is built from TRBV6-1 and TRBJ1-4; tentative D call: TRBD1 (5 bases). This CDR3 comprises 16 residues. The germline CDR1 and CDR2 sequences are MNHNS and SASEGT. Trimming removed 2 bases from V and 6 bases from J, with 16 bases in between. The CDR3 sequence is CASSEMRATVDEKLFF. The DNA of the CDR3 is TGTGCCAGCAGTGAAATGAGAGCGACAGTAGATGAAAAACTGTTTTTT.

This clonotype was seen a few times. The V gene is TRBV6-6, the J gene TRBJ2-7, with D perhaps being TRBD1 or TRBD2 (5 bases each). The V gene's germline CDR1 is MNHNY and CDR2 SVGAGI (reference sequence). This CDR3 has 13 amino acids. Between the trimmed V and J ends, which lost 6 bases and 5 bases, there was a span of 14 bases. As DNA, the CDR3 is TGTGCCAGCAGCCCGGGACCAACGAACGAGCAGTACGTC. It codes for CASSPGPTNEQYV.

The table lists this clonotype with a count of one. The chain employs TRBV27 and TRBJ2-2; D not resolved. The V gene's germline CDR1 is MNHEY and CDR2 SMNVEV (reference sequence). The CDR3 spans 12 residues. Trimming removed 10 bases at V and 3 bases at J, with 9 bases between. CDR3 protein: CATQQYTGELFF. CDR3 DNA sequence: TGTGCCACCCAGCAGTACACCGGGGAGCTGTTTTTT.